Presented here are 32 T cell receptor beta chains from one specimen sequenced in a study of blood T cell repertoires in COVID-19 (dated by TCRdb to 2018 to 2021). Library preparation used the immunoSEQ multiplex PCR assay. TCRdb mirrors the immuneACCESS table, restricted to in-frame sequences. Some clones are absent from its copies; in checked studies, under half trace to an unresolved V gene, and the reason for the others is unknown. Within this sample are some 80,000 clones, with under 90% of them counted one time only. The ten largest clones capture around 2.6% of the sample. Sequencing used peripheral blood. Receptor source: a human donor in a cohort sampled during active COVID-19.

The chain uses TRBV6-2 or TRBV6-3 and TRBJ1-5; D gene unclear. This CDR3 has 16 residues. CDR1 is MNHEY and CDR2 is SVGEGT in the germline V gene. V lost 0 bases and J 0 bases, leaving 9 bases between the germline ends. The CDR3 region is CASSYSKSYSNQPQHF. The CDR3, as DNA: TGTGCCAGCAGTTACTCGAAGAGTTATAGCAATCAGCCCCAGCATTTT.

The chain links TRBV15 to TRBJ2-1, with 12 bases aligning to TRBD2. The CDR3 loop spans 17 amino acids. Germline values: CDR1 LNHNV, CDR2 YYDKDF (reference sequence). Losses at the gene ends were 5 bases for V and 1 base for J; bases not matched to a gene: 6. CDR3 DNA sequence: TGTGCCACCAGCCGGACTAGCGGGATCGAATCCTACAATGAGCAGTTCTTC. Translating gives CATSRTSGIESYNEQFF. The full variable domain, rest sourced from reference TRBV15 and TRBJ2-1, is DAMVIQNPRYQVTQFGKPVTLSCSQTLNHNVMYWYQQKSSQAPKLLFHYYDKDFNNEADTPDNFQSRRPNTSFCFLDIRSPGLGDTAMYLCATSRTSGIESYNEQFFGPGTRLTVL.

This chain joins TRBV6-6 and TRBJ2-3; TRBD2 aligns across 10 bases. V gave up 6 bases and J gave up 5 bases; unmatched junction bases: 11. The CDR3 has 16 amino acids. Germline CDR1 and CDR2: MNHNY and SVGAGI (reference sequence). This CDR3 is CASSQFLAGAGDTQYF. In DNA, the CDR3 is TGTGCCAGCAGCCAATTCCTAGCGGGAGCTGGAGATACGCAGTATTTT.

The V gene is TRBV28, the J gene TRBJ2-1, with D possibly matching TRBD2 (6 bases). CDR1 and CDR2 (germline): MDHEN, SYDVKM. The CDR3 contains 15 residues. V was trimmed by 2 bases and J by 0 bases, leaving 8 bases between them. The CDR3 sequence: CASSLIGSSYNEQFF. CDR3 coding DNA: TGTGCCAGCAGTTTAATCGGGAGCTCCTACAATGAGCAGTTCTTC.

This clone was seen once. This chain uses TRBV15 with TRBJ1-5, with D maybe TRBD1 (5 bases). The CDR3 consists of 14 residues. Trimming removed 4 bases from V and 3 bases from J, with 10 bases in between. CDR1 is LNHNV, CDR2 YYDKDF, per germline (reference sequence). CDR3 in DNA: TGTGCCACCAGCATCCAGGGAAACAATCAGCCCCAGCATTTT. This codes for CATSIQGNNQPQHF.

Written as DNA, the CDR3 is TGTGCCAGCAGCGCAGAGGCCGCAGCCGTACCGGGGAATGAGCAGTTCTTC. This encodes CASSAEAAAVPGNEQFF. The rearrangement joins TRBV9 to TRBJ2-1, with D perhaps TRBD2 (5 bases). V lost 3 bases and J lost 7, with 23 bases in between. The CDR3 runs to 17 residues. The germline CDR1 and CDR2 sequences are SGDLS and YYNGEE.

CDR3 sequence reads: CASSPPTGQGRNEQFF. The DNA of the CDR3 is TGTGCCAGCTCACCACCGACAGGACAGGGGCGGAATGAGCAGTTCTTC. The chain links TRBV18 to TRBJ2-1; TRBD1 agrees at 9 bases. The V and J ends lost 0 bases and 7 bases, in that order; junction bases with no gene match: 7. CDR1 and CDR2 from the germline V gene are KGHSH and LQKENI. This CDR3 region has 16 residues.

The rearrangement joins TRBV12-3 or TRBV12-4 to TRBJ2-3; D is possibly TRBD1 (6 bases). The CDR3 sequence is 13 residues long. V was trimmed by 6 bases and J by 7 bases, leaving 14 bases between them. CDR3 nucleotides: TGTGCCAGCAGCCCAGGGGTCCCAAATACGCAGTATTTT. It encodes CASSPGVPNTQYF.

This clone was counted a single time. The genes are TRBV11-2 and TRBJ2-7, with D maybe TRBD1 (5 bases). Deletions cut 4 bases from V and 0 bases from J, with 13 bases between. The CDR3 spans 15 residues. Germline lookup yields CDR1 SGHAT and CDR2 FQNNGV. CDR3 sequence: CASSSSQVHSYEQYF. The CDR3 nucleotides read TGTGCCAGCAGCTCATCACAGGTTCACTCCTACGAGCAGTACTTC.

The rearrangement links TRBV7-8 to TRBJ1-6; D is unresolved. The V and J ends lost 1 base and 10 bases respectively, with 14 bases between them. This CDR3 region has 15 residues. From germline, CDR1 is SGHVS and CDR2 FQNEAQ. For the CDR3, the DNA is TGTGCCAGCAGCTTAGAACCTTCCACAGAATCACCCCTCCACTTT. Translating it yields CASSLEPSTESPLHF.

The table lists this clone with a count of one. The chain is built from TRBV7-2 and TRBJ2-7; D call uncertain. The V end lost 6 bases, the J end lost 2 bases, and 5 bases lay between the germline ends. This CDR3 spans 11 amino acids. Germline CDR1 SGHTA, CDR2 FQGNSA. CDR3 sequence: CASSSAYEQYF. CDR3 sequence (DNA): TGTGCCAGCAGTTCAGCCTACGAGCAGTACTTC. Filled out from reference TRBV7-2 and TRBJ2-7, the complete variable domain reads GAGVSQSPSNKVTEKGKDVELRCDPISGHTALYWYRQSLGQGLEFLIYFQGNSAPDKSGLPSDRFSAERTGGSVSTLTIQRTQQEDSAVYLCASSSAYEQYFGPGTRLTVT.

CDR3 region: CASSLVIAGGPEQFF. CDR3 nucleotides: TGTGCCAGCAGTTTAGTGATAGCGGGAGGTCCTGAGCAGTTCTTC. The chain couples TRBV28 to TRBJ2-1, with 10 bases lining up with TRBD2. Trimming took 2 bases from V and 9 from J; bases not matched to a gene: 7. CDR3 size: 15 residues. CDR1 and CDR2 from the germline V gene are MDHEN and SYDVKM.

This clone has just a few counts. The rearrangement links TRBV20-1 to TRBJ1-6, with D tentatively TRBD1 (5 bases). Germline CDR1 DFQATT, CDR2 SNEGSKA (reference sequence). This CDR3 region has 18 residues. V was shortened by 3 bases and J by 1 base, with 19 bases between the two germline ends. CDR3 sequence (DNA): TGCAGTGCTAGTAAGGGAGCGGGGGTAAGGTCCTATAATTCACCCCTCCACTTT. It encodes CSASKGAGVRSYNSPLHF.

The genes are TRBV27 and TRBJ2-5, with a possible D match to TRBD1 (6 bases). Germline V gene sequence: CDR1 MNHEY, CDR2 SMNVEV (reference sequence). The CDR3 loop spans 14 amino acids. V lost 2 bases and J lost 7, with 14 bases in between. The CDR3 DNA sequence: TGTGCCAGCAGTTTAGCACAGGGCCCAGGGACCCAGTACTTC. This sequence encodes CASSLAQGPGTQYF.

The V gene is TRBV6-5, the J gene TRBJ1-5; 7 bases agree with TRBD1. CDR1 is MNHEY and CDR2 is SVGAGI in the germline V gene. The ends lost 4 bases at V and 5 bases at J; junction bases unmatched: 8. The CDR3 totals 15 residues. The CDR3 here is CASSSNYRGDQPQHF. For the CDR3, the DNA is TGTGCCAGCAGTTCCAACTACAGGGGTGATCAGCCCCAGCATTTT.

The chain has TRBV3-1 (or the pseudogene TRBV3-2) and TRBJ1-3; the D gene is possibly TRBD1 (5 bases). Germline V CDR1 and CDR2: LGHDT, YNNKEL (reference sequence). The CDR3 spans 14 residues. V lost 6 bases and J lost 4, with 13 bases in between. Here the CDR3 reads CASSPTGAGNTIYF. The CDR3 DNA is TGTGCCAGCAGTCCCACAGGTGCAGGAAACACCATATATTTT.

This chain joins TRBV10-1 and TRBJ2-3, with 7 bases aligning to TRBD1. V shed 8 bases and J 0 bases; nucleotides not matched to a gene: 5. The CDR3 contains 14 residues. In germline, CDR1 is WNHNN, CDR2 SYGVQD (reference sequence). In nucleotides, the CDR3 is TGCGCCAGCCAGGACAGGACAAGCACAGATACGCAGTATTTT. This codes for CASQDRTSTDTQYF.

This rearrangement joins TRBV11-2 to TRBJ1-2; 7 bases align to TRBD1. The CDR3 has 14 amino acids. The V and J ends lost 3 bases and 4 bases, in that order; junction bases with no gene match: 5. Germline lookup yields CDR1 SGHAT and CDR2 FQNNGV. CDR3 region: CASSFQSGGYGYTF. The DNA of the CDR3 is TGTGCCAGCAGCTTCCAATCAGGGGGCTATGGCTACACCTTC.

Many counts were recorded for this clone. The CDR3 here is CASSWGTSDYNEQFF. The CDR3 DNA reads as TGTGCCAGCAGCTGGGGGACTAGCGATTACAATGAGCAGTTCTTC. The chain recombines TRBV11-1 with TRBJ2-1, with TRBD2 identical over 10 bases. There are 15 residues in the CDR3. The ends lost 4 bases at V and 4 bases at J; junction bases unmatched: 4. From germline, CDR1 is SGHAT and CDR2 FQDESV (reference sequence).

The chain employs TRBV7-2 and TRBJ2-7, with D perhaps TRBD2 (6 bases). With 5 bases removed from V and 3 bases from J, the gap between germline ends came to 14 bases. The CDR3 runs 14 residues. Germline V gene lookup returns CDR1 SGHTA and CDR2 FQGNSA. CDR3 DNA: TGTGCCAGCAGCCTTAGCGGCCCCTACTACGAGCAGTACTTC. Translated: CASSLSGPYYEQYF.

In its sample, this clone was seen once. The chain combines TRBV5-5 with TRBJ1-6, with a tentative D call TRBD1 (6 bases). The CDR3 covers 15 residues. CDR1 is SGHKS, CDR2 YYEKEE, per germline (reference sequence). V lost 0 bases and J 9 bases, leaving 13 bases between the germline ends. The DNA for the CDR3 is TGTGCCAGCAGCTTGGCCCAGGGGTCGGGTTCACCCCTCCACTTT. Translating it yields CASSLAQGSGSPLHF.

The chain links TRBV4-3 to TRBJ2-7; TRBD1 matches 11 bases. The V segment lost 5 bases and the J segment 4 bases; nucleotides outside the gene matches: 7. The germline gives CDR1 LGHNA, CDR2 YSLEER. The CDR3 is 15 residues long. In DNA, the CDR3 is TGCGCCAGCAGCGCCGGCGGGACAGGGGGATACGAGCAGTACTTC. Encoded protein: CASSAGGTGGYEQYF.

The genes are TRBV3-1 (or the pseudogene TRBV3-2) and TRBJ2-7; D is possibly TRBD1 (6 bases). V dropped 4 bases and J dropped 5 bases, with 9 bases sitting between them. The CDR3 runs 12 residues. Germline V gene lookup returns CDR1 LGHDT and CDR2 YNNKEL (reference sequence). The CDR3 loop reads CASSPDRNEQYF. The CDR3 nucleotides read TGTGCCAGCAGCCCGGACAGAAACGAGCAGTACTTC.

The rearrangement links TRBV7-9 to TRBJ2-3, with D perhaps matching TRBD1 (6 bases). The CDR3 extends over 16 amino acids. CDR1 is SEHNR, CDR2 FQNEAQ, per germline (reference sequence). V lost 5 bases to trimming and J lost 0 bases, with 15 bases between them. CDR3 in amino acids: CASSPGVASSTDTQYF. CDR3 sequence (DNA): TGTGCCAGCAGCCCAGGGGTGGCCTCTAGCACAGATACGCAGTATTTT.

V usage is TRBV19 and J usage is TRBJ2-5; TRBD2 aligns across 11 bases. Unmatched junction bases numbered 8, after V lost 1 base and J lost 4 bases. The CDR3 loop spans 17 amino acids. Germline V lookup: CDR1 LNHDA, CDR2 SQIVND (reference sequence). CDR3 protein: CASSIGSLAGGRETQYF. In DNA, the CDR3 is TGTGCCAGTAGTATAGGTTCTCTAGCGGGGGGAAGAGAGACCCAGTACTTC.

J is TRBJ1-2 and V is TRBV12-3 or TRBV12-4, with 9 bases lining up with TRBD1. This CDR3 is 13 amino acids long. V trimming: 6 bases; J trimming: 7 bases; junction bases outside the gene matches: 6. The CDR3 DNA is TGTGCCAGCAGCCAGGACAGGGGTGCTGGCTACACCTTC. Translation gives CASSQDRGAGYTF.

V gene TRBV27 combines with J gene TRBJ1-3, with 8 bases identical to TRBD1. V lost 6 bases, J lost 3 bases, and 7 bases stayed unmatched. There are 15 residues in the CDR3. Germline CDR1 is MNHEY and CDR2 is SMNVEV (reference sequence). CDR3 residues: CASSRQGRVGNTIYF. CDR3 nucleotide sequence: TGTGCCAGCAGCAGACAGGGGAGGGTTGGAAACACCATATATTTT.

Concerning this clone: The limits of the CDR3 on the DNA are not certain, so only TCRdb's listed CDR3 is given. The V and J genes are TRBV28 and TRBJ1-4; the D call TRBD1 from the table was never checked on the DNA. CDR1 and CDR2 from the germline V gene are MDHEN and SYDVKM. The CDR3 extends over 17 residues, inclusive of both ends. CDR3 sequence reads: CASILSGQGLSNEKLFF.

DNA of the CDR3: TGTGCCAGCAGTTTCCGACTAGCGGGGGGGCCATTTGAGCAGTTCTTC. It codes for CASSFRLAGGPFEQFF. The chain combines TRBV27 with TRBJ2-1; 14 bases fit TRBD2. V lost 3 bases to trimming and J lost 9 bases; unmatched junction nucleotides: 7. Germline CDR1 MNHEY, CDR2 SMNVEV (reference sequence). The CDR3 length is 16 residues.

The chain has TRBV3-1 (or the pseudogene TRBV3-2) and TRBJ2-7, with 9 bases lining up with TRBD1. Unmatched junction bases numbered 1, after V lost 5 bases and J lost 2 bases. Per the germline V gene, CDR1 is LGHDT and CDR2 is YNNKEL (reference sequence). The CDR3 is 13 residues long. The CDR3 DNA sequence: TGTGCCAGCAGCTGGACAGGGGCCTACGAGCAGTACTTC. Its translation: CASSWTGAYEQYF.

This clone is a singleton in its sample. The chain recombines TRBV19 with TRBJ2-1, with 13 bases fitting TRBD2. This CDR3 contains 15 residues. The J segment lost 6 bases and the V segment lost 7 bases, leaving 6 bases of the junction unmatched. Per the germline V gene, CDR1 is LNHDA and CDR2 is SQIVND (reference sequence). The CDR3 sequence: CASNELAGGSNEQFF. In DNA, the CDR3 is TGTGCCAGTAATGAACTAGCGGGAGGGAGCAATGAGCAGTTCTTC.

The rearrangement links TRBV19 to TRBJ2-1, with TRBD1 matching 8 bases. CDR1 and CDR2 from the germline V gene are LNHDA and SQIVND (reference sequence). After removal of 4 bases from V and 2 bases from J, the junction contained 4 bases not matched to a gene. This CDR3 has 15 amino acids. In nucleotides, the CDR3 is TGTGCCAGTAGTACAGGGGGCGTAACCTACAATGAGCAGTTCTTC. Amino acids: CASSTGGVTYNEQFF.